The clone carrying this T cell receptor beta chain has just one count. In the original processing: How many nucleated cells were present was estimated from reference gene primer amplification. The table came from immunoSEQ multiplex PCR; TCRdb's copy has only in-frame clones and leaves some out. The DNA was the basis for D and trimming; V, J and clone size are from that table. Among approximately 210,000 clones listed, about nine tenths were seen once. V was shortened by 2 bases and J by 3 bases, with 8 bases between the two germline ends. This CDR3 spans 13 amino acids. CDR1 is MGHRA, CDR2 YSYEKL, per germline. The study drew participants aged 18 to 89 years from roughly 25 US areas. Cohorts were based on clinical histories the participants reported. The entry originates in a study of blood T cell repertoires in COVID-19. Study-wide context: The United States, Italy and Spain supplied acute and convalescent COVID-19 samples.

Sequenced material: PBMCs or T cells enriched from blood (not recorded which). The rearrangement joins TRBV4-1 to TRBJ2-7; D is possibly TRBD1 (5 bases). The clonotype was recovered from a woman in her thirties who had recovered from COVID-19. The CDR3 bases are TGCGCCAGCAGCCAAAGCGACAGCTACGAGCAGTACTTC. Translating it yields CASSQSDSYEQYF.